This T cell receptor (beta chain) was sequenced for a study of blood T cell repertoires in COVID-19. Study overall: Specimens from acute and convalescent COVID-19 originated in the United States, Italy and Spain. T cells, B-cell-depleted T cells, or PBMCs provided the cDNA or gDNA that served as material.

The sample holds one count of this clone. Per germline, CDR1 SGHTS and CDR2 YDEGEE. The V and J ends lost 4 bases and 4 bases, in that order; junction bases with no gene match: 4. The CDR3 contains 13 residues. Per the study methods: Nucleated cell counts were estimated from reference gene primer amplification. Assay used: immunoSEQ multiplex PCR; TCRdb lists only in-frame clones, some missing. V, J and clone size derive from that table, while D and trimming were established from the DNA sequence. This table holds over 80,000 clones, 90% to 95% found once. The sample consisted of peripheral blood. This receptor was obtained from a human donor with active COVID-19. The donor label of this sample is uncertain. The chain links TRBV5-8 to TRBJ2-7, with 8 bases that match TRBD1. The CDR3 loop is CASSPGGRYEQYF. The DNA for the CDR3 is TGTGCCAGCAGCCCAGGGGGCAGGTACGAGCAGTACTTC.